The clone carrying this T cell receptor beta chain is labeled as medium-sized. Its target is not known. The germline V and J ends were trimmed by 5 bases and 6 bases, with 19 bases remaining between them. CDR3 length: 16 residues. Germline CDR1 is MGHRA and CDR2 is YSYEKL. With 10-nucleotide random UMIs, 5'RACE was used to make the cDNA. TCRdb reanalysed the 5' RACE reads using MiXCR and keeps one entry per CDR3 protein. The repertoire includes 71,000 or so distinct CDR3 sequences, roughly an eighth of them detected once, and about 4.5% sits in the top ten. The source of the sample is a study of neurological immune-mediated disorders. Study-level points and caveats: No expanded-clone CDR3 amino acid sequence recurred across subjects, suggesting private TCR-beta repertoires.

The sample's time point: longitudinal time-point 1 (baseline). The clonotype originates from a female donor with HTLV-1-associated myelopathy (HAM/TSP). Source material: PBMCs. The V call is TRBV4-1, the J call TRBJ1-4, with D tentatively TRBD1 (5 bases). The CDR3 sequence: CASSYLRQLGDEKLFF. The CDR3 nucleotides read TGCGCCAGCAGCTATTTAAGACAGTTGGGGGATGAAAAACTGTTTTTT.